This TCR beta chain was profiled in a study of T cell repertoires in cytomegalovirus infection. Study-level background: It can be stated that public TCR beta signatures indicated CMV infection as well as a matching HLA type.

TCRdb used MiXCR to reprocess the reads, holding one entry per CDR3 protein. The sample has 480,000 or so distinct CDR3 sequences, 11% seen once. Study-wide points: What dominated the ex vivo response were HLA-C-restricted CMV-specific TCR beta clonotypes. Using cumulative public TCR beta family frequency, the authors identified those who carried CMV together with the relevant HLA.

This clonotype was found many times. What it recognizes is unknown. Germline assignment: CDR1 LNHDA and CDR2 SQIVND (reference sequence). Trimming shortened V by 5 bases and J by 4 bases, and 8 bases separated the two germline ends. This CDR3 is 12 amino acids long. The sample taken for sequencing was PBMCs. This clonotype was sampled from a human donor in good health (CMV status not recorded). Some clones in this sample may be carry-over from other donors' samples. V and J are TRBV19 and TRBJ1-2, with unresolved D. CDR3 nucleotide sequence: TGTGCCAGTAGTCAGGCAATCTATGGCTACACCTTC. Its translation: CASSQAIYGYTF.